Listed below are T cell receptor beta chains from one sample, sequenced in a study of blood T cell repertoires in COVID-19. Clones were read by immunoSEQ multiplex PCR, and TCRdb kept only the in-frame ones, dropping some. The sample has about 190,000 clones; under 80% are singletons. Sequencing used peripheral blood. Receptors originate from a woman aged 50 to 60 with acute or convalescent COVID-19. The CDR3 runs from the conserved cysteine through the conserved F or W. The D gene is left open where the match is weak. Clone size is shown for a subset of rows, as once, few, many or a class of expanded clone.

d_call,v_call,clone_size,j_call,cdr3_aa,cdr3_nt
.,TRBV27,.,TRBJ1-1,CASSAGWGNTEAFF,TGTGCCAGCAGTGCAGGGTGGGGGAACACTGAAGCTTTCTTT
TRBD1,TRBV6-5,.,TRBJ1-1,CASTLGQGLKVFF,TGTGCCAGCACCCTGGGACAGGGCCTAAAAGTTTTCTTT
TRBD2,TRBV5-1,.,TRBJ2-2,CASSGGTSRAGELFF,TGCGCCAGCAGCGGTGGGACTAGCCGGGCCGGGGAGCTGTTTTTT
TRBD1,TRBV5-4,.,TRBJ2-1,CASSPGQVFNEQFF,TGTGCCAGCAGCCCGGGACAGGTGTTCAATGAGCAGTTCTTC
TRBD1,TRBV19,.,TRBJ1-6,CASSISGDRGYNSPLHF,TGTGCCAGTAGTATCTCCGGGGACAGGGGTTATAATTCACCCCTCCACTTT
.,TRBV27,.,TRBJ1-5,CASSLWRIQPQHF,TGTGCCAGCAGTTTATGGAGAATCCAGCCCCAGCATTTT
.,TRBV19,.,TRBJ1-1,CASMGRPSLEAFF,TGTGCCAGTATGGGCAGACCCTCTCTAGAAGCTTTCTTT
.,TRBV19,.,TRBJ1-6,CASNGDLNSPLHF,TGTGCCAGTAACGGGGATTTAAATTCACCCCTCCACTTT
TRBD1,TRBV28,.,TRBJ1-1,CASSPSAGRGAEAFF,TGTGCCAGCAGTCCCTCGGCAGGCAGGGGGGCTGAAGCTTTCTTT
TRBD2,TRBV4-2,.,TRBJ2-2,CASSQDKGTTNSGELFF,TGTGCCAGCAGCCAAGATAAAGGGACTACAAACTCCGGGGAGCTGTTTTTT
.,TRBV7-4,few,TRBJ1-5,CASSLAGGNQPQHF,TGTGCCAGCAGCTTAGCCGGTGGTAATCAGCCCCAGCATTTT
.,TRBV24-1,once,TRBJ2-3,CATSDLRTLGTDTQYF,TGTGCCACCAGTGATTTGCGGACTCTAGGCACAGATACGCAGTATTTT
TRBD1,TRBV7-2,.,TRBJ2-4,CASSLASAGGAGKNIQYF,TGTGCCAGCAGCTTAGCATCCGCAGGGGGCGCAGGCAAAAACATTCAGTACTTC
.,TRBV3-1/TRBV3-2,.,TRBJ1-6,CASSRTGSYNSPLHF,TGTGCCAGCAGTCGGACTGGATCCTATAATTCACCCCTCCACTTT
.,TRBV20-1,.,TRBJ2-1,CSASRDPYNEQFF,TGCAGTGCTAGTCGGGATCCCTACAATGAGCAGTTCTTC
.,TRBV7-6,.,TRBJ2-7,CASSPGILGEQYF,TGTGCCAGCAGCCCGGGAATCCTGGGCGAGCAGTACTTC
.,TRBV7-2,.,TRBJ2-2,CASSLSRASGELFF,TGTGCCAGCAGCTTATCCAGGGCCAGCGGGGAGCTGTTTTTT
.,TRBV19,.,TRBJ1-5,CAGSISYSNQPQHF,TGTGCCGGTTCAATTTCCTATAGCAATCAGCCCCAGCATTTT
TRBD2,TRBV2,.,TRBJ2-3,CASSELAGASDTQYF,TGTGCCAGCAGTGAACTAGCGGGGGCTTCAGATACGCAGTATTTT
.,TRBV3-1/TRBV3-2,few,TRBJ2-7,CASSQEGQVRAYEQYF,TGTGCCAGCAGCCAAGAAGGTCAGGTGAGGGCCTACGAGCAGTACTTC
.,TRBV9,.,TRBJ1-3,CASSATTGSSSGNTIYF,TGTGCCAGCAGCGCAACGACAGGTTCTAGCTCTGGAAACACCATATATTTT
.,TRBV7-2,.,TRBJ2-7,CASSPWGLSYEQYF,TGTGCCAGCAGCCCCTGGGGCCTCTCCTACGAGCAGTACTTC
TRBD2,TRBV6-9,.,TRBJ2-2,CASSYYSGGPNFTGELFF,TGTGCCAGCAGTTATTATAGCGGGGGACCTAACTTCACCGGGGAGCTGTTTTTT
.,TRBV25-1,.,TRBJ1-2,CASRQQGRRYGYTF,TGTGCCAGCAGGCAGCAGGGAAGACGCTATGGCTACACCTTC
.,TRBV28,.,TRBJ1-1,CASSRRQRSTEAFF,TGTGCCAGCAGTCGCAGGCAGCGGAGCACTGAAGCTTTCTTT
.,TRBV11-1,.,TRBJ2-7,CASQRSYEQYF,TGTGCCAGCCAGCGGTCCTACGAGCAGTACTTC
TRBD1,TRBV28,.,TRBJ1-6,CASSSPGQGLRGSPLHF,TGTGCCAGCAGTTCCCCGGGACAGGGGCTCCGTGGATCACCCCTCCACTTT
TRBD1,TRBV4-3,.,TRBJ1-2,CASSQGQGLDYGYTF,TGCGCCAGCAGCCAAGGACAGGGGCTAGACTATGGCTACACCTTC
.,TRBV21-1,.,TRBJ2-6,CASTTGFKSGANVLTF,TGTGCCAGCACGACAGGGTTCAAGTCTGGGGCCAACGTCCTGACTTTC
.,TRBV18,.,TRBJ2-6,CASSQTRSGSSGANVLTF,TGTGCCAGCTCACAGACCCGGTCAGGTAGCTCTGGGGCCAACGTCCTGACTTTC
TRBD1,TRBV6-1,.,TRBJ1-1,CASSVPLQGANAEAFF,TGTGCCAGCAGTGTCCCGTTACAGGGGGCGAACGCTGAAGCTTTCTTT
.,TRBV5-1,.,TRBJ1-1,CASSSNLITEAFF,TGCGCCAGCAGCTCCAACCTAATTACTGAAGCTTTCTTT
TRBD1,TRBV15,.,TRBJ2-7,CATRRDRGQGNEQYF,TGTGCCACCAGGAGAGACAGGGGCCAAGGGAACGAGCAGTACTTC
TRBD1,TRBV29-1,.,TRBJ1-1,CSVGSRGDTEAFF,TGCAGCGTTGGGTCCAGGGGGGACACTGAAGCTTTCTTT
TRBD1,TRBV10-2,.,TRBJ2-7,CASSVRTGEGEQYF,TGCGCCAGCAGTGTTAGGACAGGGGAAGGCGAGCAGTACTTC
TRBD2,TRBV5-1,few,TRBJ2-1,CASSIIAGVPYNEQFF,TGCGCCAGCAGCATAATAGCGGGAGTTCCCTACAATGAGCAGTTCTTC
.,TRBV5-1,.,TRBJ2-7,CASSLGDSPTVPYEQYF,TGCGCCAGCAGCTTGGGCGACAGTCCTACGGTCCCTTACGAGCAGTACTTC
.,TRBV21-1,.,TRBJ1-2,CASSSLGQGYGYTF,TGTGCCAGCAGCTCCTTGGGGCAGGGCTATGGCTACACCTTC
.,TRBV18,.,TRBJ1-4,CASSPSPGATNEKLFF,TGTGCCAGCTCACCATCACCAGGGGCTACTAATGAAAAACTGTTTTTT
TRBD2,TRBV7-2,few,TRBJ2-5,CASSLGLGLLAVGETQYF,TGTGCCAGCAGCTTAGGCTTAGGGCTTCTAGCGGTCGGAGAGACCCAGTACTTC
.,TRBV27,.,TRBJ2-2,CASSLAAGLMNTGELFF,TGTGCCAGCAGTTTAGCAGCGGGCCTTATGAACACCGGGGAGCTGTTTTTT
TRBD2,TRBV5-1,.,TRBJ2-1,CASSTLAVGTYNEQFF,TGCGCCAGCAGCACTCTAGCGGTGGGGACCTACAATGAGCAGTTCTTC
TRBD1,TRBV27,.,TRBJ1-1,CASSSQGAGNTEAFF,TGTGCCAGCAGCTCCCAGGGGGCCGGGAACACTGAAGCTTTCTTT
TRBD1,TRBV9,.,TRBJ1-2,CASSSIRGGARGYTF,TGTGCCAGCAGCTCTATACGAGGGGGCGCACGGGGCTACACCTTC
.,TRBV19,once,TRBJ2-1,CASSIVSGPAGRLSSYNEQFF,TGTGCCAGTAGTATAGTTTCCGGTCCAGCGGGTAGGCTGAGCTCCTACAATGAGCAGTTCTTC
TRBD2,TRBV9,few,TRBJ2-2,CASTEGLAGANTGELFF,TGTGCCAGCACCGAGGGACTAGCGGGGGCGAACACCGGGGAGCTGTTTTTT